This entry lists 10 T cell receptor beta chains sequenced from one sample in a study of T cell repertoires in cytomegalovirus infection. A single record per CDR3 protein comes from TCRdb applying MiXCR to the reads. The data hold 85,000 to 130,000 distinct CDR3 sequences, with around 22% observed a single time. Sequencing was done on a sample of CD8+ T cells from PBMCs. These receptors were obtained from a human donor in good health (CMV status not recorded). Some clones in this sample may be carry-over from other donors' samples.

V and J are TRBV5-4 and TRBJ2-7, with 10 positions matching TRBD1. The CDR3 runs 16 residues. V shed 4 bases, J shed 3 bases, and the junction held 10 bases outside the gene matches. Per the germline V gene, CDR1 is SGHNT and CDR2 is YYREEE (reference sequence). CDR3 nucleotides: TGTGCCAGCAGCCACCGGGACAGGGGAGGTTTCTACGAGCAGTACTTC. It is translated as CASSHRDRGGFYEQYF.

This clonotype was observed a handful of times. This sequence joins TRBV10-3 and TRBJ2-7, with 8 bases that match TRBD1. CDR1 is ENHRY, CDR2 SYGVKD, per germline. The CDR3 covers 12 residues. The V segment lost 6 bases and the J segment 5 bases; nucleotides outside the gene matches: 3. CDR3 sequence reads: CAIRTGEHEQYF. The CDR3 DNA reads TGTGCCATCAGGACAGGGGAACACGAGCAGTACTTC.

The V call is TRBV19, the J call TRBJ2-7, with 10 bases aligning to TRBD2. The CDR3 is 15 residues long. The V gene end was trimmed by 5 bases and the J gene end by 2 bases; junction bases not matched to a gene: 6. CDR1 and CDR2 (germline): LNHDA, SQIVND (reference sequence). The CDR3 sequence: CASSPGLAETYEQYF. For the CDR3, the DNA is TGTGCCAGTAGTCCAGGACTAGCGGAGACCTACGAGCAGTACTTC.

This clonotype was seen many times. The chain employs TRBV6-2 or TRBV6-3 and TRBJ1-1; D may be TRBD1 (6 bases). The germline gives CDR1 MNHEY, CDR2 SVGEGT. The CDR3 length is 14 residues. V was trimmed by 0 bases and J by 1 base, leaving 6 bases between them. The CDR3 protein is CASSYSTGNTEAFF. In DNA form, the CDR3 reads TGTGCCAGCAGTTACTCGACAGGGAACACTGAAGCTTTCTTT.

The V and J genes are TRBV6-2 or TRBV6-3 and TRBJ2-1; the match to TRBD2 covers 11 bases. The germline gives CDR1 MNHEY, CDR2 SVGEGT. This CDR3 is built from 16 residues. Trimming cost V 2 bases and J 6 bases; bases outside gene matches: 6. Written as DNA, the CDR3 is TGTGCCAGCAGTTACCTACTAGCGGGAGCCCCCAATGAGCAGTTCTTC. Its translation: CASSYLLAGAPNEQFF.

This clonotype has a count of ten or more. The CDR3 here is CSAGLPGRNYGYTF. CDR3 DNA sequence: TGCAGTGCTGGATTACCGGGACGGAACTATGGCTACACCTTC. The chain links TRBV20-1 to TRBJ1-2; perhaps TRBD1 as D (5 bases). The V gene lost 5 bases and the J gene lost 2 bases, with 15 bases spanning the gap. The V gene's germline CDR1 is DFQATT and CDR2 SNEGSKA (reference sequence). This CDR3 region has 14 residues.

The V gene is TRBV20-1, the J gene TRBJ1-1; unclear D gene. Germline V gene lookup returns CDR1 DFQATT and CDR2 SNEGSKA (reference sequence). The V gene lost 3 bases and the J gene lost 1 base, with 9 bases spanning the gap. The length of the CDR3 is 13 residues. As DNA, the CDR3 is TGCAGTGCTAGGCCCAGAGGGAACACTGAAGCTTTCTTT. Translating gives CSARPRGNTEAFF.

Details on this clonotype: Since a much larger clone is just one base distant, this may be a read error. The chain has TRBV7-9 and TRBJ1-1; D perhaps matches TRBD1 (5 bases). Between the trimmed V and J ends, which lost 5 bases and 7 bases, there was a span of 14 bases. Germline loops: CDR1 SEHNR, CDR2 FQNEAQ (reference sequence). The CDR3 spans 13 residues. The CDR3 bases are TGTGCCAGCAGCATGGACACGACCGGTGAAGCTTTCTTT. This sequence encodes CASSMDTTGEAFF.

This clonotype turned up a few times. The chain is built from TRBV7-6 and TRBJ2-5; 8 nucleotides agree with TRBD2. Germline lookup yields CDR1 SGHVS and CDR2 FNYEAQ. The CDR3 covers 14 residues. V shed 8 bases and J 2 bases; nucleotides not matched to a gene: 7. For the CDR3, the DNA is TGTGCCAGCCAAGCGGGAGTATCTCAAGAGACCCAGTACTTC. Its translation is CASQAGVSQETQYF.

Ten or more counts support this clonotype. V is TRBV7-4 and J is TRBJ2-1; 12 positions match TRBD2. Trimming took 5 bases from V and 4 from J; bases not matched to a gene: 9. This CDR3 contains 17 residues. Germline lookup yields CDR1 SGHVT and CDR2 SQSDAQ. CDR3 in amino acids: CASSPSRTSGNYNEQFF. CDR3 in DNA: TGTGCCAGCAGCCCCTCAAGGACTAGCGGGAATTACAATGAGCAGTTCTTC.